The 3 T cell receptor beta chains reported below all come from one sample, sequenced in a study of blood T cell repertoires in COVID-19. The data were produced by immunoSEQ multiplex PCR, yet TCRdb's version contains in-frame clones alone and is incomplete. The sample carries around 300,000 clones, 80% to 90% recorded once. The sample consisted of peripheral blood. Every receptor here comes from a man younger than 40 with active or convalescent COVID-19.

The V gene is TRBV6-6, the J gene TRBJ1-1; tentatively, D is TRBD1 (5 bases). There are 13 residues in the CDR3. The ends were cut back, 7 bases at V and 4 bases at J, with 13 bases in the middle. The germline gives CDR1 MNHNY, CDR2 SVGAGI (reference sequence). The CDR3 protein is CASIGGWSTEAFF. Here the CDR3 DNA reads TGTGCCAGCATTGGGGGGTGGAGCACTGAAGCTTTCTTT.

The J gene is TRBJ2-7, the V gene TRBV4-2, with D possibly TRBD2 on 5 matching bases. The CDR3 totals 14 residues. The V and J ends lost 0 bases and 1 base respectively, with 7 bases between them. Germline CDR1 is LGHNA and CDR2 is YNFKEQ. This CDR3 is CASSQDERSYEQYF. CDR3 bases: TGTGCCAGCAGCCAAGATGAGCGGTCCTACGAGCAGTACTTC.

Comments on this clone: Other nucleotide sequences from this sample produce the same CDR3. J is TRBJ1-3 and V is TRBV11-3; D remains unclear. This CDR3 is built from 12 residues. Germline V gene data show CDR1 as SGHNT and CDR2 as YENEEA. With 3 bases removed from V and 4 bases from J, the gap between germline ends came to 4 bases. In DNA form, the CDR3 reads TGTGCCAGCAGCTTGCGGGGAAACACCATATATTTT. It encodes CASSLRGNTIYF. The full variable domain, completed using reference TRBV11-3 and TRBJ1-3, is EAGVVQSPRYKIIEKKQPVAFWCNPISGHNTLYWYLQNLGQGPELLIRYENEEAVDDSQLPKDRFSAERLKGVDSTLKIQPAELGDSAVYLCASSLRGNTIYFGEGSWLTVV.